This T cell receptor (beta chain) was sequenced in a study of T-cell memory formation after mild COVID-19. MiXCR was run by TCRdb on the 5' RACE reads, yielding one entry per CDR3 protein. The table includes under 300,000 distinct CDR3 sequences, about 16% detected once. The sequence came from a man between 18 and 29 years old who had mild COVID-19 (a few samples of this study predate the infection). Cell type and time point are not known. The sample was PBMCs or a T cell subset sorted from them (not recorded which).

The CDR3 loop reads CTSSPPGSGANTGELFF. CDR3 DNA: TGCACCAGCAGCCCGCCGGGTAGCGGGGCGAACACCGGGGAGCTGTTTTTT. This chain connects TRBV1 to TRBJ2-2; the table names TRBD2, a call not compared with the DNA. TRBV1 constitutes a pseudogene. The CDR3 is made up of 17 amino acids.